The 10 T cell receptor beta chains presented below share a single source sample, sequenced in a study of human T cells and chemical hapten exposure (TCRdb year 2021). Library generation was performed with 5' RACE. Sequenced using an Illumina MiSeq. TCRdb redid the processing of the public reads, applying fastp at Q25 and MiXCR, and retained in-frame beta chains. Each CDR3 protein appears once, grouped with its most common genes and DNA. Across this sample there are 130,000 or so distinct CDR3 sequences, with around 4% seen only once. The top ten clonotypes cover under 1.5% of the sample. Total RNA was extracted from unfractionated whole blood that had been collected in Tempus Blood RNA tubes. The receptors here all came from a female donor in good health.

This clonotype appeared many times. The rearrangement links TRBV6-2 or TRBV6-3 to TRBJ1-5; D call uncertain. V was trimmed by 7 bases and J by 0 bases, leaving 4 bases between them. Germline loops: CDR1 MNHEY, CDR2 SVGEGT. The CDR3 is 12 residues long. CDR3 sequence: CASTDSNQPQHF. For the CDR3, the DNA is TGTGCCAGCACCGATAGCAATCAGCCCCAGCATTTT.

The chain is built from TRBV5-1 and TRBJ2-3, with 9 bases fitting TRBD1. This CDR3 has 16 amino acids. The trim removed 2 bases at V and 3 bases at J, leaving 7 bases unmatched. Germline V gene sequence: CDR1 SGHRS, CDR2 YFSETQ. CDR3 residues: CASSFRQGGRTDTQYF. CDR3 DNA sequence: TGCGCCAGCAGCTTTAGACAGGGGGGTCGGACAGATACGCAGTATTTT.

J is TRBJ2-1 and V is TRBV6-2 or TRBV6-3, with D possibly being TRBD1 (6 bases). The CDR3 is 17 residues long. Germline loops: CDR1 MNHEY, CDR2 SVGEGT. Between the trimmed V and J ends, which lost 6 bases and 6 bases, there was a span of 24 bases. The CDR3 region is CASSQPGYRECSNEQFF. The CDR3 bases are TGTGCCAGCAGCCAGCCAGGATACAGGGAGTGCAGCAATGAGCAGTTCTTC.

This sequence joins TRBV5-2 and TRBJ2-7. TRBV5-2 is a pseudogene segment. This CDR3 comprises 16 residues. CDR3 nucleotides: TGCGCCAGCAGCCAAGAAGGGTTCCCGAGCTCCTACGAGCAGTACTTC. The encoded protein is CASSQEGFPSSYEQYF.

In this sample, this clonotype turned up many times. CDR3 sequence (DNA): TGTGCCACCAGCAGAGTTCCGGGACAGGGGGCAGGGAATTCACCCCTCCACTTT. It is translated as CATSRVPGQGAGNSPLHF. V is TRBV15 and J is TRBJ1-6; 12 bases line up with TRBD1. V gave up 1 base and J gave up 7 bases; unmatched junction bases: 8. This CDR3 contains 18 residues. Per germline, CDR1 LNHNV and CDR2 YYDKDF (reference sequence).

The sample holds many counts of this clonotype. The chain couples TRBV7-9 to TRBJ2-3, with a tentative D call TRBD1 (6 bases). CDR1 and CDR2 from the germline V gene are SEHNR and FQNEAQ (reference sequence). V gave up 6 bases and J gave up 6 bases, with 13 bases separating them. The CDR3 loop spans 13 amino acids. CDR3 amino acids: CASRRGTDDTQYF. CDR3 coding DNA: TGTGCCAGCAGGAGGGGGACGGATGATACGCAGTATTTT.

This clonotype was recorded at least ten times. The chain uses TRBV6-2 or TRBV6-3 and TRBJ1-1; D is unclear. V dropped 2 bases and J dropped 5 bases, with 12 bases sitting between them. CDR1 is MNHEY and CDR2 is SVGEGT in the germline V gene. This CDR3 comprises 14 residues. CDR3 loop: CASSYDPGSTEAFF. For the CDR3, the DNA is TGTGCCAGCAGTTACGACCCTGGAAGTACTGAAGCTTTCTTT.

This clonotype was seen at least ten times. This sequence joins TRBV27 and TRBJ1-6; D not certain. V dropped 2 bases and J dropped 9 bases, with 17 bases sitting between them. This CDR3 is 16 amino acids long. Germline V gives CDR1 MNHEY, CDR2 SMNVEV (reference sequence). CDR3 DNA sequence: TGTGCCAGCAGTTTAAAGTACGGAACTGGTGGTTCACCCCTCCACTTT. It translates to CASSLKYGTGGSPLHF.

This clonotype showed up many times. The V gene is TRBV2, the J gene TRBJ1-5, with 7 bases matching TRBD1. V shed 7 bases and J 2 bases; nucleotides not matched to a gene: 8. The germline CDR1 and CDR2 sequences are SNHLY and FYNNEI. The CDR3 totals 15 residues. The CDR3 bases are TGTGCCAGCAAATGGGAGGGGGCCGGCAATCAGCCCCAGCATTTT. It encodes CASKWEGAGNQPQHF.

This clonotype was detected many times. The chain joins TRBV5-5 to TRBJ1-1, with D possibly being TRBD1 (6 bases). Germline lookup yields CDR1 SGHKS and CDR2 YYEKEE (reference sequence). The CDR3 covers 15 residues. The V gene lost 2 bases and the J gene lost 5 bases, with 16 bases spanning the gap. The CDR3 spells CASSFLQGQGTEAFF. For the CDR3, the DNA is TGTGCCAGCAGCTTCTTACAGGGCCAGGGGACTGAAGCTTTCTTT.